The 27 T cell receptor beta chains reported below all come from one sample, sequenced in a study of T cell repertoires in cytomegalovirus infection. TCRdb reprocessed the reads with MiXCR, giving one entry per CDR3 protein. The sample includes around 190,000 distinct CDR3 sequences, about an eighth of them seen just once. What was sequenced was PBMCs. Receptors were obtained from a human donor in good health (CMV status not recorded). Some clones in this sample may be carry-over from other donors' samples.

The chain carries TRBV20-1 and TRBJ2-1; a weak D match, TRBD2 (6 bases). The V gene lost 3 bases and the J gene lost 7 bases, with 19 bases spanning the gap. This CDR3 has 15 amino acids. Germline loops: CDR1 DFQATT, CDR2 SNEGSKA (reference sequence). The CDR3 loop reads CSASLLPSRGNEQFF. The CDR3 coding sequence is TGCAGTGCTAGTTTGTTGCCTTCTCGGGGGAATGAGCAGTTCTTC.

The rearrangement joins TRBV6-4 to TRBJ2-3; no reliable D call. The CDR3 loop spans 13 amino acids. Trimming pared 3 bases from V and 2 bases from J, leaving 6 bases between. CDR1 and CDR2 from the germline V gene are MRHNA and SNTAGT. The CDR3 sequence: CASSETYTDTQYF. CDR3 sequence (DNA): TGTGCCAGCAGTGAAACGTACACAGATACGCAGTATTTT.

This rearrangement joins TRBV6-6 to TRBJ2-4; a possible D gene is TRBD2 (5 bases). Germline loops: CDR1 MNHNY, CDR2 SVGAGI (reference sequence). This CDR3 has 17 residues. V lost 0 bases, J lost 6 bases, and 18 bases lay in between. CDR3 sequence (DNA): TGTGCCAGCAGTTACTCCGGGCGGCTGGGAGAGAGAAACATTCAGTACTTC. It encodes CASSYSGRLGERNIQYF.

The chain combines TRBV5-6 with TRBJ1-5; D uncertain. CDR3 length: 13 residues. Trimming stripped 4 bases from V and 8 bases from J, with 13 bases between. From germline, CDR1 is SGHDT and CDR2 YYEEEE. The CDR3 nucleotides read TGTGCCAGCAGCATGACAAACTCGGAGCCCCAGCATTTT. Encoded protein: CASSMTNSEPQHF.

This clonotype was detected a few times. The V call is TRBV29-1, the J call TRBJ2-7; a weak D match, TRBD1 (6 bases). CDR3 length equals 11 residues. The germline V gene encodes CDR1 SQVTM and CDR2 ANQGSEA. The ends were cut back, 7 bases at V and 2 bases at J, with 9 bases in the middle. The CDR3, as DNA: TGCAGCGCAGGACAGACCTACGAGCAGTACTTC. It yields the protein CSAGQTYEQYF.

There are many counts of this clonotype. CDR3 protein: CASSQRRTGHTEAFF. In DNA, the CDR3 is TGTGCCAGCAGCCAGAGACGGACAGGGCACACTGAAGCTTTCTTT. V gene TRBV7-2 combines with J gene TRBJ1-1, with 8 bases that match TRBD1. The V segment lost 5 bases and the J segment 3 bases; nucleotides outside the gene matches: 8. Germline CDR1 and CDR2: SGHTA and FQGNSA. CDR3 length: 15 residues. Full variable domain (rest looked up from reference TRBV7-2 and TRBJ1-1): GAGVSQSPSNKVTEKGKDVELRCDPISGHTALYWYRQSLGQGLEFLIYFQGNSAPDKSGLPSDRFSAERTGGSVSTLTIQRTQQEDSAVYLCASSQRRTGHTEAFFGQGTRLTVV.

This clonotype turned up a few times. This chain connects TRBV20-1 to TRBJ1-1; D not certain. The CDR3 has 12 residues. Germline V CDR1 and CDR2: DFQATT, SNEGSKA (reference sequence). The ends were cut back, 3 bases at V and 3 bases at J, with 8 bases in the middle. CDR3: CSASSTYTEAFF. DNA of the CDR3: TGCAGTGCTAGCTCTACTTACACTGAAGCTTTCTTT.

This clonotype was observed a few times. The chain combines TRBV5-4 with TRBJ2-7; 7 bases align to TRBD1. Germline lookup yields CDR1 SGHNT and CDR2 YYREEE (reference sequence). The CDR3 loop spans 15 amino acids. V lost 3 bases and J lost 3; bases outside the gene matches: 9. CDR3 in amino acids: CASSSQTGMGYEQYF. The CDR3 bases are TGTGCCAGCAGCTCCCAGACAGGGATGGGCTACGAGCAGTACTTC.

The chain couples TRBV30 to TRBJ1-1; no clear D gene. The V gene's germline CDR1 is GTSNPN and CDR2 SVGIG (reference sequence). The CDR3 is 12 amino acids. The ends were cut back, 1 base at V and 7 bases at J, with 10 bases in the middle. DNA of the CDR3: TGTGCCTGGAGTGGGGAGTTGAGTGAAGCTTTCTTT. Protein sequence: CAWSGELSEAFF. The full variable domain, in which reference TRBV30 and TRBJ1-1 provide the parts outside the CDR3, is SQTIHQWPATLVQPVGSPLSLECTVEGTSNPNLYWYRQAAGRGLQLLFYSVGIGQISSEVPQNLSASRPQDRQFILSSKKLLLSDSGFYLCAWSGELSEAFFGQGTRLTVV.

This clonotype was counted between two and nine times. This chain uses TRBV7-9 with TRBJ1-4, with D unclear. This CDR3 is 14 amino acids long. V dropped 2 bases and J dropped 5 bases, with 9 bases sitting between them. Germline assignment: CDR1 SEHNR and CDR2 FQNEAQ (reference sequence). The CDR3 loop reads CASSLNPGNEKLFF. The CDR3 nucleotides read TGTGCCAGCAGCTTAAACCCGGGCAATGAAAAACTGTTTTTT.

In its sample, this clonotype was seen many times. This chain uses TRBV7-2 with TRBJ2-7; perhaps TRBD2 as D (5 bases). In germline, CDR1 is SGHTA, CDR2 FQGNSA. The V and J ends lost 2 bases and 4 bases respectively, with 6 bases between them. The CDR3 totals 12 residues. The CDR3 DNA sequence: TGTGCCAGCAGCTTACGGGGTTACGAGCAGTACTTC. Its protein is CASSLRGYEQYF.

The J gene is TRBJ1-1, the V gene TRBV3-1, with D perhaps matching TRBD1 (5 bases). The CDR3 totals 15 residues. Per germline, CDR1 LGHDT and CDR2 YNNKEL (reference sequence). V lost 4 bases and J lost 2, with 14 bases in between. The DNA of the CDR3 is TGTGCCAGCAGCCTACACACAGGACCAAACACTGAAGCTTTCTTT. Encoded protein: CASSLHTGPNTEAFF.

This clonotype has a count of ten or more. This chain uses TRBV5-1 with TRBJ2-2; D is ambiguous. Trimming shortened V by 1 base and J by 7 bases, and 14 bases separated the two germline ends. CDR1 is SGHRS, CDR2 YFSETQ, per germline. The CDR3 has 15 amino acids. CDR3 residues: CASSLIQVGIGELFF. The CDR3 DNA follows: TGCGCCAGCAGCTTGATCCAAGTGGGGATCGGGGAGCTGTTTTTT.

This chain links TRBV5-1 with TRBJ2-2; D uncertain. V was trimmed by 2 bases and J by 0 bases, leaving 8 bases between them. The CDR3 contains 15 residues. The germline V gene encodes CDR1 SGHRS and CDR2 YFSETQ. The CDR3 region is CASSFESANTGELFF. The CDR3 DNA is TGCGCCAGCAGCTTCGAAAGCGCGAACACCGGGGAGCTGTTTTTT. Looking up the rest from reference TRBV5-1 and TRBJ2-2 gives the full variable domain: KAGVTQTPRYLIKTRGQQVTLSCSPISGHRSVSWYQQTPGQGLQFLFEYFSETQRNKGNFPGRFSGRQFSNSRSEMNVSTLELGDSALYLCASSFESANTGELFFGEGSRLTVL.

This clonotype was observed a handful of times. This rearrangement joins TRBV9 to TRBJ2-7; D is possibly TRBD2 (6 bases). Germline V gives CDR1 SGDLS, CDR2 YYNGEE. The germline V and J ends were trimmed by 0 bases and 6 bases, with 16 bases remaining between them. CDR3 size: 15 residues. The CDR3 DNA sequence: TGTGCCAGCAGCGTAGCACGGGACTGGGCCGGCGAGCAGTACTTC. Residues: CASSVARDWAGEQYF.

This clonotype was seen many times. The V and J genes are TRBV20-1 and TRBJ1-5, with D perhaps matching TRBD1 (5 bases). V lost 7 bases to trimming and J lost 3 bases, with 19 bases between them. This CDR3 comprises 15 residues. Germline assignment: CDR1 DFQATT and CDR2 SNEGSKA (reference sequence). The CDR3 DNA follows: TGCAGTGTCCCCCCTGGGGGGGTAGACAATCAGCCCCAGCATTTT. Its protein is CSVPPGGVDNQPQHF.

This clonotype appeared a few times. The chain uses TRBV7-3 and TRBJ2-2, with D perhaps matching TRBD1 or TRBD2 (6 bases each). V was clipped by 4 bases and J by 6 bases, with 15 bases between them. Looked up from germline, CDR1 is SGHTA and CDR2 is FQGTGA. The CDR3 runs 15 residues. The CDR3 nucleotides read TGTGCCAGCAGCTCCGATGGGGGGCTGGCCGGGGAGCTGTTTTTT. It codes for CASSSDGGLAGELFF.

This clonotype has just a few counts. The chain combines TRBV6-2 or TRBV6-3 with TRBJ2-7, with TRBD2 matching 9 bases. This CDR3 contains 14 residues. V shed 8 bases and J 4 bases; nucleotides not matched to a gene: 9. Germline V lookup: CDR1 MNHEY, CDR2 SVGEGT. The chain's CDR3 is CASSQAGGNYEQYF. The CDR3 DNA sequence: TGTGCCAGCTCCCAAGCGGGAGGCAATTACGAGCAGTACTTC.

This clonotype was detected ten times or more. The chain is built from TRBV28 and TRBJ1-1, with D perhaps matching TRBD1 (5 bases). The germline gives CDR1 MDHEN, CDR2 SYDVKM. V was pared by 4 bases and J by 5 bases, with 11 bases between. This CDR3 is built from 13 residues. The CDR3 is CASSWGEGTEAFF. The CDR3 DNA follows: TGTGCCAGCAGTTGGGGGGAGGGAACTGAAGCTTTCTTT.

The chain uses TRBV6-5 and TRBJ2-3, with 7 bases aligning to TRBD2. V lost 5 bases, J lost 0 bases, and 8 bases stayed unmatched. The V gene's germline CDR1 is MNHEY and CDR2 SVGAGI. The CDR3 is 16 amino acids. The CDR3 DNA reads as TGTGCCAGCAGTCGGAGGGGTAGCGGGAGCACAGATACGCAGTATTTT. Translation: CASSRRGSGSTDTQYF.

The chain carries TRBV10-3 and TRBJ2-7; TRBD2 aligns across 8 bases. The CDR3 covers 13 residues. The germline V gene encodes CDR1 ENHRY and CDR2 SYGVKD. J gave up 4 bases and V 5 bases, and 4 bases lay outside the gene matches. This chain's CDR3 is CAISMSGGYEQYF. The CDR3 bases are TGTGCCATCAGTATGAGCGGGGGTTACGAGCAGTACTTC.

The V gene is TRBV18, the J gene TRBJ2-5; D remains unclear. Germline V gives CDR1 KGHSH, CDR2 LQKENI. Trimming removed 2 bases from V and 5 bases from J, with 12 bases in between. The CDR3 is made up of 14 amino acids. CDR3 residues: CASSPSTIRETQYF. In nucleotides, the CDR3 is TGTGCCAGCTCACCATCAACGATTCGGGAGACCCAGTACTTC.

This clonotype was counted a few times. The rearrangement joins TRBV15 to TRBJ1-4; 7 nucleotides line up with TRBD1. CDR1 and CDR2 (germline): LNHNV, YYDKDF (reference sequence). CDR3 length equals 13 residues. V gave up 1 base and J gave up 9 bases; unmatched junction bases: 2. The CDR3 DNA reads TGTGCCACCAGCAGAGGGGGACAGCAAAAACTGTTTTTT. It yields the protein CATSRGGQQKLFF.

The table lists this clonotype with a few counts. The V gene is TRBV28, the J gene TRBJ2-2, with 13 bases identical to TRBD2. After removal of 5 bases from V and 4 bases from J, the junction contained 7 bases not matched to a gene. Germline V gene sequence: CDR1 MDHEN, CDR2 SYDVKM. The CDR3 length is 17 residues. CDR3 DNA sequence: TGTGCCAGCAGTCCGACTAGCGGGAGGCTGGGCACCGGGGAGCTGTTTTTT. The encoded protein is CASSPTSGRLGTGELFF.

The sample holds a few counts of this clonotype. The chain couples TRBV6-4 to TRBJ2-3, with D hard to call. The germline V gene has CDR1 MRHNA and CDR2 SNTAGT. This CDR3 is built from 13 residues. With 2 bases removed from V and 4 bases from J, the gap between germline ends came to 7 bases. CDR3 amino acids: CASSDLRSDTQYF. CDR3 coding DNA: TGTGCCAGCAGTGACCTAAGGTCAGATACGCAGTATTTT.

The chain joins TRBV20-1 to TRBJ2-1; D ambiguous. V was clipped by 2 bases and J by 5 bases, with 7 bases between them. Per the germline V gene, CDR1 is DFQATT and CDR2 is SNEGSKA (reference sequence). CDR3 length: 12 amino acids. The CDR3 nucleotides read TGCAGTGCTAGATGGGTAAACAATGAGCAGTTCTTC. It translates to CSARWVNNEQFF.

This rearrangement joins TRBV9 to TRBJ1-1, with D possibly TRBD1 on 5 matching bases. V dropped 0 bases and J dropped 5 bases, with 23 bases sitting between them. The germline gives CDR1 SGDLS, CDR2 YYNGEE. CDR3 size: 18 residues. CDR3 in DNA: TGTGCCAGCAGCGTAGCGCCAAGACCCACAGGAGATAGGACTGAAGCTTTCTTT. It is translated as CASSVAPRPTGDRTEAFF.